Included here is one T cell receptor beta chain sequence, with context. The entry originates in a study of blood T cell repertoires in COVID-19. Study overall: T cells, B-cell-depleted T cells, or PBMCs provided the cDNA or gDNA that served as material.

Source study methods: By means of reference gene primer amplification, nucleated cell counts were estimated. The repertoire was sequenced with immunoSEQ multiplex PCR; TCRdb's copy has only in-frame clones and lacks some. That table gives V, J and clone size, and the DNA gave D and trimming. The table shows some 430,000 clones, with 90% occurring only once. Trimming stripped 1 base from V and 1 base from J, with 10 bases between. Germline values: CDR1 LGHDT, CDR2 YNNKEL (reference sequence). This CDR3 spans 15 amino acids. Cohort assignment relied on participant-reported clinical history. Two negative PCRs, clearance, or symptom resolution were required of recovered Cohort 3 donors.

Material for sequencing was PBMCs or T cells enriched from blood (not recorded which). This chain uses TRBV3-1 (or the pseudogene TRBV3-2) with TRBJ1-2; D unclear. This TCR was sampled from a man between 18 and 29 years old who had recovered from COVID-19. The CDR3 is CASSQATAGNYGYTF. The CDR3 coding sequence is TGTGCCAGCAGCCAAGCTACAGCGGGTAACTATGGCTACACCTTC.